This entry lists 6 T cell receptor beta chains sequenced from one sample in a study of identical twins. TCRdb re-derived calls from the 5' RACE reads in MiXCR, one entry per CDR3 protein. Among around 680,000 distinct CDR3 sequences listed, over 8.5% were seen once. Separately, the same data were catalogued under a study of yellow fever vaccine responses in identical twins.

Sequencing used PBMCs. Receptors originate from a woman younger than 35 in good health.

The chain is built from TRBV4-3 and TRBJ2-2; either TRBD1 or TRBD2 may fit D (6 bases each). V lost 0 bases, J lost 3 bases, and 11 bases lay in between. The CDR3 contains 16 residues. Looked up from germline, CDR1 is LGHNA and CDR2 is YSLEER. The CDR3 protein is CASSQDRGEYTGELFF. CDR3 DNA sequence: TGCGCCAGCAGCCAAGATAGGGGGGAGTACACCGGGGAGCTGTTTTTT.

Ten or more counts support this clonotype. The chain links TRBV7-6 to TRBJ2-1; D is perhaps TRBD1 (6 bases). Germline assignment: CDR1 SGHVS and CDR2 FNYEAQ. The CDR3 contains 14 residues. Trimming took 2 bases from V and 8 from J, leaving 13 bases between them. The CDR3 sequence: CASSLQGYGDEQFF. Written as DNA, the CDR3 is TGTGCCAGCAGCTTACAGGGGTACGGGGATGAGCAGTTCTTC.

The chain has TRBV3-1 and TRBJ2-1, with no clear D. CDR1 is LGHDT and CDR2 is YNNKEL in the germline V gene (reference sequence). Trimming pared 0 bases from V and 6 bases from J, leaving 9 bases between. The CDR3 extends over 14 amino acids. CDR3 amino acids: CASSQDFSINEQFF. CDR3 coding DNA: TGTGCCAGCAGCCAAGACTTCTCGATCAATGAGCAGTTCTTC.

This clonotype was observed a few times. V usage is TRBV5-5 and J usage is TRBJ1-1; D remains ambiguous. The CDR3 loop spans 15 amino acids. Germline CDR1 reads SGHKS; CDR2 reads YYEKEE (reference sequence). Trimming took off 0 bases at V and 1 base at J, with 10 bases between the two ends. The CDR3 nucleotides read TGTGCCAGCAGCTTGGTAGGTACATGGAACACTGAAGCTTTCTTT. This translates into CASSLVGTWNTEAFF.

This clonotype was seen a handful of times. The chain joins TRBV27 to TRBJ2-5; no clear D. This CDR3 is 15 amino acids long. Germline V lookup: CDR1 MNHEY, CDR2 SMNVEV (reference sequence). Trimming cost V 0 bases and J 2 bases, with 10 bases left between them. Written as DNA, the CDR3 is TGTGCCAGCAGTTTATCAACGGTAGGGCAAGAGACCCAGTACTTC. It specifies CASSLSTVGQETQYF.

In its sample, this clonotype was seen many times. The rearrangement links TRBV7-2 to TRBJ1-6; D is unclear. V was trimmed by 1 base and J by 5 bases, leaving 6 bases between them. The CDR3 is made up of 14 amino acids. Germline lookup yields CDR1 SGHTA and CDR2 FQGNSA. CDR3 amino acids: CASSLGGDNSPLHF. The CDR3 DNA reads TGTGCCAGCAGCTTAGGCGGAGATAATTCACCCCTCCACTTT.